This T cell receptor (beta chain) came from a study of cytomegalovirus exposure and HLA in healthy donors. While the first cohort had fewer than 850 subjects, the donors belonged to the separate validation cohort of fewer than 150 subjects. Libraries were prepared by immunoSEQ multiplex PCR; TCRdb keeps only in-frame clonotypes and omits some of them. The table includes roughly 130,000 clones, nearly 90% detected once. This clone was recorded a few times. Its antigen remains unknown. V lost 4 bases and J lost 3, with 7 bases in between. The CDR3 sequence is 13 residues long. CDR1 is LGHNA, CDR2 YNFKEQ, per germline. The study, taken as a whole, reports: Most TCR sequences proved rare, with some public TCRs found in many donors.

The chain combines TRBV4-2 with TRBJ2-4, with D maybe TRBD1 (5 bases). The sequence derives from a young man in good health and CMV-seronegative. The specimen was PBMCs. This CDR3 is CASSLRGKNIQYF. The CDR3 nucleotides read TGTGCCAGCAGCCTAAGGGGCAAAAACATTCAGTACTTC.